This T cell receptor (beta chain) was found in a study of shared clonotypes between healthy human individuals. Study findings and constraints: Sampling covered blood only; tissue repertoires likely differ. Generation probabilities of non-shared clonotypes were lower (relative to those shared by all four donors). Sharing across four donors was seen in around 5% of naive CD4 clonotypes.

Remarks on this clone: Its matching antigen is unknown.

Repertoires were generated with immunoSEQ multiplex PCR, while TCRdb's copy carries only in-frame clones and drops some. The table shows 2 million to 2.5 million clones, with over 85% occurring only once. J was trimmed by 2 bases and V by 4 bases; bases with no gene match: 6. Per germline, CDR1 KGHSH and CDR2 LQKENI. This CDR3 spans 16 amino acids. The TCR comes from a man aged 18 to 35 in good health. Some clones in this sample may be carry-over from other donors' samples. Sequencing input: naive CD4+ T cells from PBMCs. The subset here: CD45RA+ positively selected. V gene TRBV18 combines with J gene TRBJ2-1; TRBD2 matches 9 bases. CDR3 protein: CASSRTGGRAYNEQFF. The CDR3 DNA follows: TGTGCCAGCTCACGCACGGGCGGGAGGGCCTACAATGAGCAGTTCTTC. The complete variable domain, with remaining parts taken from reference TRBV18 and TRBJ2-1, reads NAGVMQNPRHLVRRRGQEARLRCSPMKGHSHVYWYRQLPEEGLKFMVYLQKENIIDESGMPKERFSAEFPKEGPSILRIQQVVRGDSAAYFCASSRTGGRAYNEQFFGPGTRLTVL.